The present T cell receptor beta chain was sequenced within a study of T cell responses to AZD1222 COVID-19 vaccine. Assay used: immunoSEQ multiplex PCR; TCRdb lists only in-frame clones, some missing. The sample shows about 73,000 clones, 89% of them seen only once. General study findings and limits: Reports say nearly half of spike-specific TCRs go after unmutated variant regions.

Comment on this clone: Its antigen is unidentified.

Sequenced here: peripheral blood, sampled 28 days after the second AZD1222 dose. This TCR came from an adult who received the AZD1222 COVID-19 vaccine.

The CDR3 sequence: CASSFSPTDTQYF. CDR3 nucleotide sequence: TGTGCCAGCAGCTTTTCCCCCACAGATACGCAGTATTTT. The chain combines TRBV7-3 with TRBJ2-3, with D uncertain. CDR1 is SGHTA, CDR2 FQGTGA, per germline. V was clipped by 3 bases and J by 2 bases, with 6 bases between them. This CDR3 region has 13 residues.